Sequencing of this T cell receptor (beta chain) was carried out in a study of shared clonotypes between healthy human individuals. Germline CDR1 is MGHDK and CDR2 is SYGVNS. The CDR3 runs 14 residues. Original analysis: ImmunoSEQ junction-only sequences lacked quality scores, so their filtering differed. Only in-frame clones appear in the TCRdb table, and some are missing; sequencing was by immunoSEQ multiplex PCR. The V and J calls and the clone size are those of that table, but D and trimming were determined from the DNA. The data show about 600,000 clones, with roughly 97% seen just once and 0.045% to 0.07% held by the top ten. The count of this clone is one.

Sequencing used naive CD4+ T cells sorted from blood. Subset specified: CD45RA+ positively selected. The V gene is TRBV25-1, the J gene TRBJ2-5, with D perhaps TRBD1 or TRBD2 (5 bases each). TRBJ2-7 explains the end of the DNA better; the J call may be wrong. The sequence derives from a woman in her twenties or thirties in good health. CDR3 in DNA: TGTGCCAGCAGTGAAAAAAGCTGGGGGAACGAGCAGTACTTC. As protein: CASSEKSWGNEQYF.